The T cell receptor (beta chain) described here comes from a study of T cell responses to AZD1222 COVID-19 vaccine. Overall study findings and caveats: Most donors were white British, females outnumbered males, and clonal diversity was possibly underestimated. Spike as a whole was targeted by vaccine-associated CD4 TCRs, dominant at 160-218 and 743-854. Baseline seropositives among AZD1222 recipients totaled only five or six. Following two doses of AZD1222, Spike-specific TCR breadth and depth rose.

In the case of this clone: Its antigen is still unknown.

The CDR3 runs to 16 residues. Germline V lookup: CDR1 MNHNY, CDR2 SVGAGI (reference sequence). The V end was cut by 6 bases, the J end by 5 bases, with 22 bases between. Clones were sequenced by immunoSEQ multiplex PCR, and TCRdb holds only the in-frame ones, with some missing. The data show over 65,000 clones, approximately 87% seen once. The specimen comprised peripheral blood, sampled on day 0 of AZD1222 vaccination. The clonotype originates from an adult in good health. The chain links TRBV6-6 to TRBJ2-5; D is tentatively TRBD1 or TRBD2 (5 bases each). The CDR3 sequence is CASRALTAPGGETQYF. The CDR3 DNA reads TGTGCCAGCAGGGCCTTGACAGCACCCGGCGGGGAGACCCAGTACTTC.